This TCR beta chain appears in the sequencing data of a study of T cells in Graves' hyperthyroidism and ophthalmopathy (dated by TCRdb to about 2019). Describing the broader study: Peripheral blood was collected at initial diagnosis, before any treatment. A discovery cohort of 95 to 100 patients, about 43 with Graves' ophthalmopathy and under 60 with stable Graves' hyperthyroidism, was used to find distinguishing TCR V-J signatures. An independent validation cohort of fewer than 20 hyperthyroidism patients and about 15 patients who later progressed to ophthalmopathy tested prospective prediction of ophthalmopathy. The roughly 90 discovery patients were divided at random into training and test sets in a 7:3 ratio. The study also compared thyroid tissue and blood T-cell repertoires from more than 5 Graves' hyperthyroidism patients. Following sampling, methimazole starting at 30 mg daily was given to hyperthyroidism patients, and high-dose intravenous methylprednisolone was given to ophthalmopathy patients. The paper describes TCR Vbeta CDR3 sequencing of more than 120 peripheral blood samples, made up of around 41 ophthalmopathy patients, over 70 hyperthyroidism patients and 17 progressor patients. The investigation overall reported the following: Sample size was not statistically predetermined, and blinding of investigators to group allocation was not performed. Ophthalmopathy was separated from stable hyperthyroidism by a 13 V-J signature model, with 87.88% sensitivity and 81% to 82% specificity obtained in cross-validation and 80%/75% obtained in testing. In validation, the model predicted progression to ophthalmopathy with approximately 70% sensitivity and over 72% specificity, a median of about 6 months before onset. Most expanded thyroid clonotypes (frequency above 0.001) were also detected in blood, suggesting blood repertoires may reflect thyroid immune responses.

From the germline V gene, CDR1 is SGHNT and CDR2 is YENEEA. From cysteine to phenylalanine, the CDR3 is 14 amino acids long. Of the read, only the CDR3 DNA is kept; its 42 bases are in frame from base 1. From V the trimming removes 5 bases and from J it removes 1 base, while the gene matches leave 3 bases of the junction unaccounted for. In the ophthalmopathy patients, disease was moderately to severely active, with a Clinical Activity Score of 3 or more, a NOSPECS grade of 4 or more, and a duration of less than 3 months. The study excluded patients with uncontrolled infections, other autoimmune diseases, pregnancy or lactation. Diagnoses were based on clinical symptoms, serum thyroxine and TRAb, thyroid ultrasound and orbital computed tomography. Ficoll-Paque density gradient centrifugation was used to isolate PBMCs from around 10 ml of fresh peripheral blood. Trizol reagent was used to extract total RNA, and RNA quality was then checked on an Agilent 2100 Bioanalyzer.

The TCR beta CDR3 regions were amplified from RNA transcripts. For the first round of RT-PCR on the TCR CDR3, the HTBI primer set was used together with the Qiagen OneStep RT-PCR kit. A second multiplex PCR round built the libraries, followed by size selection and purification. Paired-end sequencing of the libraries was performed with 100 bp reads on an Illumina HiSeq2000. Turning to the authors' computational methods: SOAPnuke was used to process the raw data, removing reads that contained adapters or uncalled bases, had a mean Phred below 15, or lacked an exact match to the constant primer or identifier. COPE v1.2.5 was used to merge the high-quality paired reads, and each unique nucleotide sequence was defined as a clonotype. MiTCR v1.1 was used to align the clonotypes against IMGT TRBV, TRBD and TRBJ reference segments. The analysis was restricted to V-J combinations with a frequency above 0.0001, which together covered 99.2% of the repertoires. The TCS score was defined as the ratio of F50 (clonal expansion) to E x V (chaos), calculated using BLOSUM62-based TCRdist between CDR3 peptides within each V-J. Welch's t-statistics and random forest reduced around 550 V-J features to 13, which were used in a naive Bayes classifier (R e1071). TCRdb reprocessing: public reads trimmed at Q25 with fastp, clones called with MiXCR, in-frame beta chains kept. CDR3 protein sequences are deduplicated, and each keeps its most common genes and DNA. The V and J calls follow TCRdb's processing rather than the paper's. Within this sample are over 500,000 distinct CDR3 sequences, with more than 15% of them counted one time only. The biggest ten clones account for 15% to 20% of the sample.

This clonotype has just a few counts. Its recognized antigen is unknown. The input lacks base qualities; no much larger clone sits a single base away. The material sequenced was blood. This receptor was taken from a woman younger than 30 with Graves' ophthalmopathy. Rearrangement joined TRBV11-3 to TRBJ2-5, with TRBD2 identical over 8 junction bases. The CDR3 loop reads CASSPTSGQETQYF. The nucleotide sequence is TGTGCCAGCAGCCCTACTAGCGGCCAAGAGACCCAGTACTTC.